What follows describes a single TCR beta chain. The sample is drawn from a study of T cell clonotyping in hematopoietic cell transplantation. The germline CDR1 and CDR2 sequences are MNHEY and SMNVEV (reference sequence). V was clipped by 0 bases and J by 4 bases, with 7 bases between them. This CDR3 region has 13 residues. Data came from immunoSEQ multiplex PCR; TCRdb stores just in-frame clones and leaves some out. The data show about 41,000 clones, with roughly 96% seen just once and almost 0.95% held by the top ten. The V call is TRBV27, the J call TRBJ2-7; unclear D gene. Sequenced sample: peripheral blood mononuclear cells. The source is a man between 25 and 39 years old in good health. Some clones in this sample may be carry-over from other donors' samples. CDR3 sequence: CASSLSIEYEQYF. CDR3 DNA sequence: TGTGCCAGCAGTTTATCGATTGAGTACGAGCAGTACTTC.